Detailed here is one T cell receptor (beta chain). The assay was immunoSEQ multiplex PCR, and TCRdb's table has in-frame clones only and misses some. The sample yields about 59,000 clones, approximately 90% seen once. The length of the CDR3 is 17 residues. Trimming stripped 0 bases from V and 4 bases from J, with 15 bases between. Germline CDR1 LGHNA, CDR2 YSLEER. The data belong to a study of T cell changes during pregnancy in multiple sclerosis. This chain uses TRBV4-3 with TRBJ2-2, with D perhaps matching TRBD1 (6 bases). The input for sequencing was peripheral blood, taken in the second trimester of pregnancy. The TCR was taken from a female donor with multiple sclerosis, enrolled in a pregnancy study. CDR3 sequence reads: CASSQDSYRVSTGELFF. The CDR3 nucleotides are TGCGCCAGCAGCCAAGATTCCTACAGGGTCAGCACCGGGGAGCTGTTTTTT.